The 27 T cell receptor beta chains below all came from one sample that was sequenced in a study of blood T cells in healthy people across ages. Through a sample-barcoded 5' primer and a J-beta primer mix, a second PCR was run for roughly 6 to 11 cycles. TCRdb passed the 5' RACE reads through MiXCR, listing each CDR3 protein once. The sample carries 850,000 to 1,100,000 distinct CDR3 sequences, under 40% recorded once. The sample comprised blood. The receptors here all came from a young man in good health.

The V and J genes are TRBV4-2 and TRBJ2-5; TRBD1 is a possible D gene (6 bases). The J call may be incorrect, as the DNA end agrees better with TRBJ2-7. The CDR3 has 13 residues. Germline V gene lookup returns CDR1 LGHNA and CDR2 YNFKEQ. The CDR3 sequence is CASSQLDSYEQYF. Written as DNA, the CDR3 is TGTGCCAGCAGCCAGCTGGACAGCTACGAGCAGTACTTC.

The rearrangement uses TRBV20-1 and TRBJ2-5, with D perhaps being TRBD1 or TRBD2 (5 bases each). Trimming removed 1 base from V and 11 bases from J, with 26 bases in between. This CDR3 has 16 residues. Germline values: CDR1 DFQATT, CDR2 SNEGSKA (reference sequence). DNA for the CDR3: TGCAGTGCTAGAGTTCCGGGGACCCGCTCCTACAATGAGCAGTACTTC. It specifies CSARVPGTRSYNEQYF.

This chain uses TRBV6-5 with TRBJ1-1, with a weak D call TRBD1 (6 bases). Trimming took 6 bases from V and 8 from J, leaving 16 bases between them. The germline gives CDR1 MNHEY, CDR2 SVGAGI. The length of the CDR3 is 13 residues. This chain's CDR3 is CASRGDGGLEAFF. The CDR3 region has the DNA TGTGCCAGCAGGGGAGACGGGGGGCTAGAAGCTTTCTTT.

The chain links TRBV4-3 to TRBJ1-6; tentative D call: TRBD1 (5 bases). This CDR3 spans 15 amino acids. Deletions cut 1 base from V and 7 bases from J, with 11 bases between. Germline assignment: CDR1 LGHNA and CDR2 YSLEER. CDR3 amino acids: CASSQAGFGNSPLHF. The CDR3, as DNA: TGCGCCAGCAGCCAAGCAGGGTTTGGAAATTCACCCCTCCACTTT.

This clonotype was seen a few times. The chain has TRBV11-1 and TRBJ2-5; possibly TRBD1 or TRBD2 for D (5 bases each). This CDR3 has 15 amino acids. Looked up from germline, CDR1 is SGHAT and CDR2 is FQDESV (reference sequence). Trimming cost V 2 bases and J 0 bases, with 10 bases left between them. CDR3 in amino acids: CASSLQGEYQETQYF. As DNA, the CDR3 is TGTGCCAGCAGCTTACAAGGGGAGTACCAAGAGACCCAGTACTTC.

The rearrangement uses TRBV4-1 and TRBJ1-5; weak D call: TRBD1 (6 bases). Per germline, CDR1 MGHRA and CDR2 YSYEKL. The CDR3 contains 15 residues. V was shortened by 1 base and J by 7 bases, with 14 bases between the two germline ends. CDR3 bases: TGCGCCAGCAGCCAAGCGGGGGCTCATGGCCAGCCCCAGCATTTT. It specifies CASSQAGAHGQPQHF.

The V and J genes are TRBV20-1 and TRBJ2-5; D possibly matches TRBD1 or TRBD2 (5 bases each). The CDR3 is 11 amino acids. With 6 bases removed from V and 11 bases from J, the gap between germline ends came to 16 bases. From germline, CDR1 is DFQATT and CDR2 SNEGSKA (reference sequence). CDR3 DNA sequence: TGCAGTGCAGACCGACAGTGGGAGCAGTACTTC. Amino acids: CSADRQWEQYF.

This clonotype has just a few counts. The chain combines TRBV4-2 with TRBJ1-5, with TRBD1 matching over 11 bases. CDR3 length: 16 residues. Looked up from germline, CDR1 is LGHNA and CDR2 is YNFKEQ. V shed 4 bases, J shed 7 bases, and the junction held 9 bases outside the gene matches. In nucleotides, the CDR3 is TGTGCCAGCAGCCGGTCGTGGACAGGGGGCGAACAGCCCCAGCATTTT. As protein: CASSRSWTGGEQPQHF.

This chain uses TRBV7-2 with TRBJ2-7, with a possible D match to TRBD1 (6 bases). V was trimmed by 5 bases and J by 2 bases, leaving 19 bases between them. In germline, CDR1 is SGHTA, CDR2 FQGNSA. The length of the CDR3 is 16 residues. In nucleotides, the CDR3 is TGTGCCAGCAGCGCCCTTGGGGGCGATTTCACCTACGAGCAGTACTTC. Protein sequence: CASSALGGDFTYEQYF. Full variable domain (outside the CDR3, taken from reference TRBV7-2 and TRBJ2-7): GAGVSQSPSNKVTEKGKDVELRCDPISGHTALYWYRQSLGQGLEFLIYFQGNSAPDKSGLPSDRFSAERTGGSVSTLTIQRTQQEDSAVYLCASSALGGDFTYEQYFGPGTRLTVT.

The gene calls are TRBV11-2 and TRBJ2-3; D may match TRBD1 or TRBD2 (6 bases each). V lost 6 bases and J 3 bases, leaving 22 bases between the germline ends. This CDR3 has 17 residues. The germline CDR1 and CDR2 sequences are SGHAT and FQNNGV. The CDR3 reads CASRDYGGRRMTDTQYF. As DNA, the CDR3 is TGTGCCAGCAGGGATTATGGGGGGCGCAGGATGACAGATACGCAGTATTTT.

This sequence joins TRBV6-5 and TRBJ2-5; D unclear. Germline-derived CDR1 and CDR2 are MNHEY and SVGAGI. The CDR3 extends over 15 amino acids. V was trimmed by 0 bases and J by 2 bases, leaving 10 bases between them. The CDR3 here is CASSYSLRDQETQYF. In DNA, the CDR3 is TGTGCCAGCAGTTACTCGCTGCGTGATCAAGAGACCCAGTACTTC.

About this clonotype itself: Being one base from a much bigger clone, this may be a read error. V usage is TRBV4-3 and J usage is TRBJ2-3, with D hard to call. Trimming took off 2 bases at V and 1 base at J, with 10 bases between the two ends. CDR3 length equals 15 residues. Germline lookup yields CDR1 LGHNA and CDR2 YSLEER. This CDR3 reads CASSQFRHRTDTQYF. In DNA, the CDR3 is TGCGCCAGCAGCCAATTCCGACACCGCACAGATACGCAGTATTTT.

There are many counts of this clonotype. The chain links TRBV12-3 or TRBV12-4 to TRBJ1-1, with 10 bases fitting TRBD1. The CDR3 runs 14 residues. Trimming took 6 bases from V and 1 from J; bases not matched to a gene: 2. The CDR3 DNA reads TGTGCCAGCAGCAGGGACAGGGGGAACACTGAAGCTTTCTTT. Protein sequence: CASSRDRGNTEAFF.

The chain recombines TRBV12-5 with TRBJ2-3; D possibly matches TRBD1 or TRBD2 (5 bases each). With 5 bases removed from V and 0 bases from J, the gap between germline ends came to 12 bases. The CDR3 spans 15 residues. Germline V gene sequence: CDR1 LGHNT, CDR2 FRNRAP. CDR3 DNA: TGTGCTAGTGGTGTCGGGACGGCTAGCACAGATACGCAGTATTTT. As protein: CASGVGTASTDTQYF.

The rearrangement uses TRBV20-1 and TRBJ1-3; no clear D gene. Trimming removed 0 bases from V and 4 bases from J, with 13 bases in between. The V gene's germline CDR1 is DFQATT and CDR2 SNEGSKA (reference sequence). This CDR3 has 15 amino acids. DNA for the CDR3: TGCAGTGCTAGAGATTCGGCAGGCCGGGGAAACACCATATATTTT. It yields the protein CSARDSAGRGNTIYF.

This clonotype turned up a few times. The CDR3 protein is CATGTGDQETQYF. Written as DNA, the CDR3 is TGTGCCACCGGGACAGGGGACCAAGAGACCCAGTACTTC. The chain joins TRBV10-3 to TRBJ2-5, with 10 bases lining up with TRBD1. Per the germline V gene, CDR1 is ENHRY and CDR2 is SYGVKD. The CDR3 has 13 amino acids. V dropped 10 bases and J dropped 0; count of bases not matched to a gene: 2.

V gene TRBV4-3 combines with J gene TRBJ2-2; 7 bases are a match to TRBD1. Germline V gives CDR1 LGHNA, CDR2 YSLEER. The V segment lost 4 bases and the J segment 1 base; nucleotides outside the gene matches: 9. The CDR3 has 17 amino acids. The CDR3 loop is CASSPKTAGGNTGELFF. CDR3 sequence (DNA): TGCGCCAGCAGCCCGAAGACTGCAGGGGGGAACACCGGGGAGCTGTTTTTT.

About this clonotype: The junction departs from the called germline gene at one end, perhaps through a read error. The gene calls are TRBV20-1 and TRBJ2-3, with D maybe TRBD1 (5 bases). The V gene's germline CDR1 is DFQATT and CDR2 SNEGSKA (reference sequence). The CDR3 loop spans 14 amino acids. In nucleotides, the CDR3 is TGCAGTGCTAGAGATACAGAGAACACAGGTACGCAGTATTTT. It encodes CSARDTENTGTQYF.

This sequence joins TRBV5-5 and TRBJ2-7; a weak D match, TRBD2 (5 bases). This CDR3 has 15 amino acids. Trimming took off 2 bases at V and 2 bases at J, with 14 bases between the two ends. Germline V gene lookup returns CDR1 SGHKS and CDR2 YYEKEE (reference sequence). CDR3: CASSFLIRGAYEQYF. CDR3 DNA sequence: TGTGCCAGCAGCTTTCTCATTCGGGGAGCCTACGAGCAGTACTTC. Full variable domain (missing parts from reference TRBV5-5 and TRBJ2-7): DAGVTQSPTHLIKTRGQQVTLRCSPISGHKSVSWYQQVLGQGPQFIFQYYEKEERGRGNFPDRFSARQFPNYSSELNVNALLLGDSALYLCASSFLIRGAYEQYFGPGTRLTVT.

This clonotype has more than one count but fewer than ten. This sequence joins TRBV4-1 and TRBJ1-4; no firm D call. The CDR3 length is 15 residues. CDR1 is MGHRA and CDR2 is YSYEKL in the germline V gene. V lost 1 base and J lost 7, with 13 bases in between. The CDR3: CASSQVQSGGEKLFF. The CDR3, as DNA: TGCGCCAGCAGCCAAGTCCAGAGTGGCGGTGAAAAACTGTTTTTT.

The rearrangement uses TRBV20-1 and TRBJ2-1; D perhaps matches TRBD1 (5 bases). The germline gives CDR1 DFQATT, CDR2 SNEGSKA (reference sequence). The CDR3 spans 15 residues. V was trimmed by 0 bases and J by 2 bases, leaving 11 bases between them. The chain's CDR3 is CSARDLQEPYNEQFF. Written as DNA, the CDR3 is TGCAGTGCTAGAGATCTACAGGAACCCTACAATGAGCAGTTCTTC.

Written as DNA, the CDR3 is TGTGCCAGCAGTCTCGGGACGGACCTTGAGTTCAGTCAGCCCCAGCATTTT. It is translated as CASSLGTDLEFSQPQHF. The chain is built from TRBV12-3 or TRBV12-4 and TRBJ1-5, with D possibly matching TRBD1 (5 bases). This CDR3 has 17 amino acids. V lost 5 bases to trimming and J lost 6 bases, with 23 bases between them.

CDR3 sequence reads: CASSPASSGRQPQHF. Written as DNA, the CDR3 is TGTGCCAGCAGCCCAGCCTCGTCCGGACGGCAGCCCCAGCATTTT. V usage is TRBV7-2 and J usage is TRBJ1-5; no clear D. CDR1 SGHTA and CDR2 FQGNSA come from the germline V gene. This CDR3 is built from 15 residues. V was clipped by 5 bases and J by 7 bases, with 18 bases between them.

The J gene is TRBJ1-1, the V gene TRBV5-6; D perhaps matches TRBD1 (5 bases). V lost 5 bases, J lost 4 bases, and 15 bases lay in between. Germline V lookup: CDR1 SGHDT, CDR2 YYEEEE. The CDR3 has 14 residues. DNA for the CDR3: TGTGCCAGCAGTAACCGGGGGGAGAGCACTGAAGCTTTCTTT. Translated: CASSNRGESTEAFF.

The gene calls are TRBV7-9 and TRBJ2-7, with D unresolved. This CDR3 spans 14 amino acids. Trimming cost V 6 bases and J 3 bases, with 15 bases left between them. Germline CDR1 and CDR2: SEHNR and FQNEAQ (reference sequence). For the CDR3, the DNA is TGTGCCAGCAGTCCGAAGACCAACGACTACGAGCAGTACTTC. Protein sequence: CASSPKTNDYEQYF.

This chain links TRBV20-1 with TRBJ1-2, with D perhaps TRBD1 (6 bases). CDR3 length: 13 amino acids. CDR1 and CDR2 from the germline V gene are DFQATT and SNEGSKA (reference sequence). V was shortened by 6 bases and J by 0 bases, with 11 bases between the two germline ends. CDR3: CSAAQGTNYGYTF. In nucleotides, the CDR3 is TGCAGTGCCGCACAGGGAACTAACTATGGCTACACCTTC.

This sequence joins TRBV12-3 or TRBV12-4 and TRBJ1-5; D is perhaps TRBD1 (5 bases). The CDR3 has 16 amino acids. Trimming stripped 5 bases from V and 5 bases from J, with 19 bases between. Here the CDR3 reads CASSPLGGGFDQPQHF. The DNA for the CDR3 is TGTGCCAGCAGTCCCTTGGGGGGGGGGTTTGATCAGCCCCAGCATTTT.